This T cell receptor (beta chain) emerged from a study of cytomegalovirus exposure and HLA in healthy donors. The V gene lost 8 bases and the J gene lost 2 bases, with 19 bases spanning the gap. The CDR3 has 15 residues. Germline V gene data show CDR1 as KGHSH and CDR2 as LQKENI. Study-wide points: There were a few CMV-associated chains whose specificity for CMV antigens was confirmed in vitro. In the approximately 130 validation repertoires, just under 95% of cluster scores exceeded 0, per a later analysis. Rarity characterized most TCR sequences, yet some public TCRs appeared in many donors.

A note on this clone: The antigen is undetermined.

Generated by immunoSEQ multiplex PCR, the TCRdb table keeps only in-frame clones and is missing some. The sample has roughly 170,000 clones, about 80% seen once. The donors were part of the validation cohort of some 120 subjects. That cohort was separate from the first cohort, which comprised 550 to 750 subjects. The sample was PBMCs. This chain joins TRBV18 and TRBJ2-7; D might be TRBD1 (6 bases). This receptor was identified in a woman younger than 30 in good health and CMV-seropositive. Here the CDR3 DNA reads TGTGCCAGCCGGGTCGATGGGGGCGGCCCCTACGAGCAGTACTTC. Encoded protein: CASRVDGGGPYEQYF. Drawing the rest from reference TRBV18 and TRBJ2-7, the complete variable domain is NAGVMQNPRHLVRRRGQEARLRCSPMKGHSHVYWYRQLPEEGLKFMVYLQKENIIDESGMPKERFSAEFPKEGPSILRIQQVVRGDSAAYFCASRVDGGGPYEQYFGPGTRLTVT.